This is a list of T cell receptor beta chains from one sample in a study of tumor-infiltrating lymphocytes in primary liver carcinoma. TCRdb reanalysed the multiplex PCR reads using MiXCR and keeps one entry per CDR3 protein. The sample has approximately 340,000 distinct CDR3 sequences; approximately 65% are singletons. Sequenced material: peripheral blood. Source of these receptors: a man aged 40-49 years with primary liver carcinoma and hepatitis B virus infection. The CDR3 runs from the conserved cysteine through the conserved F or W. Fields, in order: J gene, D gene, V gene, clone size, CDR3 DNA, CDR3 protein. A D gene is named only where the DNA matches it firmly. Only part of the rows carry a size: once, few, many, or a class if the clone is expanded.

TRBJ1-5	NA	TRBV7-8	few	TGTGCCAGCAGCTTTCCGGGCAGTCAGCCCCAGCATTTT	CASSFPGSQPQHF
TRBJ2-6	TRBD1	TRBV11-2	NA	TGTGCCAGCATTCTAGGTGGGACAGGTATCTCTGGGACCAACCTCCTGACTTTC	CASILGGTGISGTNLLTF
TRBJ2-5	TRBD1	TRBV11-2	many	TGTGCCAGCAGCTCCGGGACAGTCCAAGAGACCCAGTACTTC	CASSSGTVQETQYF
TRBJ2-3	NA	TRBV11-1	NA	TGTGCCAGCAGCTTGGAGAACTCGCGGACCACAGATGCGCAGTATTTT	CASSLENSRTTDAQYF
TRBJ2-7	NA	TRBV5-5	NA	TGTGCCAACAGCTTGGTGGGGTACGAGCAGTACTTC	CANSLVGYEQYF
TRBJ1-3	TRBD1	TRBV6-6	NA	TGTGCCATCAGTTACGGGGGATGGGGACAGGGGTCACGGAGGACTCGGGACACCATATATTTT	CAISYGGWGQGSRRTRDTIYF
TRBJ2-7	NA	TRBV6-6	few	TGTGCCAGCAGTGGGGACTCCCACGAGCAGTACTTC	CASSGDSHEQYF
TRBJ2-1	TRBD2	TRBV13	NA	TGTGCCAGCAGCTTAATTAGCGGGAGCGACTCCTACAATGAGCAGTTCTTC	CASSLISGSDSYNEQFF
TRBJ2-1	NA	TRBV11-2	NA	TGTGCCACCAACTCCGTAGTGGGAGGTTATGGCAATGAGCAGTTCTTC	CATNSVVGGYGNEQFF
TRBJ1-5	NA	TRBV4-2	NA	TGTGCTAGCAGCCGAGAATACAGAGGTGGGCAGCTCCAGCATTTT	CASSREYRGGQLQHF
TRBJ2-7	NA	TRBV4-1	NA	TGCGCCAGCAACCAAGAGGGTGTGAGGTCCTACGAGCAGTACTTC	CASNQEGVRSYEQYF
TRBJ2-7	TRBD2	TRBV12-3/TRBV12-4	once	TGTACCAGCAGTTTGGGGGAGGGGCAGTACTTC	CTSSLGEGQYF
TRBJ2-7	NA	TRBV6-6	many	TGTGCCAGCAGTTACGGGGGTAGAACAGGGATGGCCTACGAGCAGTACTTC	CASSYGGRTGMAYEQYF
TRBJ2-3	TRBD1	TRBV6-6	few	TGTGCCAGCAGTTACCCGACAGGGGATCCCCGCACAGATACGCAGTATTTT	CASSYPTGDPRTDTQYF
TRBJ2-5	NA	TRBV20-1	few	TGCAGTGCCTCCTCATGGGGCGAGACCCAGTACTTC	CSASSWGETQYF
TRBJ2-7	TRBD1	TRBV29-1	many	TGCAGCGTAAAAAGGGGGCCCTACGAGCAGTACTTC	CSVKRGPYEQYF
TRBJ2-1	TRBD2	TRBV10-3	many	TGTGCCATTAAGCGGGAGGGGAGCAATGAGCAGTTCTTC	CAIKREGSNEQFF
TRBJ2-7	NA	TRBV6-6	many	TGTGCCAGCAAAAGCGGGTCCTCCTACGAGCAGTACTTC	CASKSGSSYEQYF
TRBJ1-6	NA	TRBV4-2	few	TGTGCCAGCAGCCAAGCATGGGGTGGCAATTCACCCCTCCACTTT	CASSQAWGGNSPLHF
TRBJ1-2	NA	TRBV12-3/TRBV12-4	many	TGTGCCAGCAGTTTTTTACAGGGAGGCGGCTACACCTTC	CASSFLQGGGYTF
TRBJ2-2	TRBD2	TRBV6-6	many	TGTGCCAGCAGTTACTCGGTCACTAGCGGGAGAGGGTCCGGGGAGCTGTTTTTT	CASSYSVTSGRGSGELFF
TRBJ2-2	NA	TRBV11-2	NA	TGTGCCAGCACGAGGTGGATCGCCGGGGAGCTGTTTTTT	CASTRWIAGELFF
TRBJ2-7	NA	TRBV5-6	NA	TGTGCCAGCGGCTTCCAGGAGTACGAGCAGTACTTC	CASGFQEYEQYF
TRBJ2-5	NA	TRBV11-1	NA	TGTGCCGGCAGCTTAGCGCTAGCCCTGGGAAAAAAAGAGACCCAGTACTTC	CAGSLALALGKKETQYF
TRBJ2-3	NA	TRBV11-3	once	TGTGCCAGCAGCTTAGATGATCCCCCCACAGATACGCAGTATTTC	CASSLDDPPTDTQYF
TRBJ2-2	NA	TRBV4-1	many	TGCGCCAGCACCGCTTTAGCTGCAGGTCCCGGGGAGCTGTTTTTT	CASTALAAGPGELFF
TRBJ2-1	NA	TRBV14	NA	TGTGCCAGCAGCCAAGCAAGAAGGGACTCCTACAATGAGCGGTTCTTC	CASSQARRDSYNERFF
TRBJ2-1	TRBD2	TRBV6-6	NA	TGTGCCAGCAGTTACGAGGCGCCGGGAGGCTACAATGAGCAGTTCTTC	CASSYEAPGGYNEQFF
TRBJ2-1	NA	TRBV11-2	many	TGTGCCAGCAGCTTAGATCTCATAATTTACAATGAGCAGTTCTTC	CASSLDLIIYNEQFF
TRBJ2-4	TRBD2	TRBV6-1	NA	TGTGCCAACAGTGAACTCTCGGGAGGGTCGCTCTCAGCCAAAAACATTCAGTACTTC	CANSELSGGSLSAKNIQYF
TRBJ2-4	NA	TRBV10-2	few	TGCGCCAGCAGTGAGTCAAGGGGATGGGACATTCAGTACTTC	CASSESRGWDIQYF
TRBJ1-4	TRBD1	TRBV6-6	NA	TGTGCCAGTAGTTACCAGGTGGGACAGGGAGATGAAAAACTGTTTTTT	CASSYQVGQGDEKLFF
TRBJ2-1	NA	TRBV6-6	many	TGTGCCAGCAGTTACTCCTTCAGACCCTTCAATGAGCAGTTCTTC	CASSYSFRPFNEQFF
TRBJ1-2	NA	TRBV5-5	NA	TGTGCCAGCAGCTTGAATTGGGAGAGGAGCTATGGCTACACCTTC	CASSLNWERSYGYTF
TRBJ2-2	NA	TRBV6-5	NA	TGTGCCAGCAGCCACGTAACCGGGACGGGAGCGAGCACCTGGGAGCTGTTTTTT	CASSHVTGTGASTWELFF
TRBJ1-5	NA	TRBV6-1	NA	TGTGTCAGCAGTGAAGACGGGGGCTGGAATCAGCCCCAGCATTTT	CVSSEDGGWNQPQHF
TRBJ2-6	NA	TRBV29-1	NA	TGCAGCGTTGTAAGTGGCGGACTCTCTGGGGCCAACGTCCTGACTTTC	CSVVSGGLSGANVLTF
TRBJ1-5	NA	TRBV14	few	TGTGCCAGCAGCCAAAGGGTCCCAGGTTCCGGGGGCAATCAGCCCCAGCATTTT	CASSQRVPGSGGNQPQHF
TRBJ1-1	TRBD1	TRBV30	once	TGTGCCTGGAGCGCCGGGACAGCTAGCACTGAAGCTTTCTTT	CAWSAGTASTEAFF
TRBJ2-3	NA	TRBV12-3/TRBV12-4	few	TGTGCCAGCAGTATCTTTGATACGCAGTATTTT	CASSIFDTQYF
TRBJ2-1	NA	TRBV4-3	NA	TGTGCCAGCAGCCGAGAAAGCCGCGGGGATTACAATGAGCAGTTCTTC	CASSRESRGDYNEQFF